The clone carrying this TCR beta chain was seen only a few times. Sample time point: newly diagnosed GD, antithyroid drugs for less than 3 months. PBMC-derived RNA was used for the TCR library. The sample is drawn from a study of regulatory T cells in long-lasting Graves disease. CDR3 length: 16 residues. Unmatched junction bases numbered 14, after V lost 6 bases and J lost 4 bases. Germline V gene data show CDR1 as DFQATT and CDR2 as SNEGSKA (reference sequence). Arm-PCR of CDR3 regions with iRepertoire HTBI primers generated TCR beta libraries. Each CDR3 protein gets one entry after TCRdb re-called the multiplex PCR reads with MiXCR. The top ten clones hold approximately 17% of a sample with approximately 350,000 distinct CDR3 sequences, roughly 10% of them seen once. These data were also reused for a study on T cells in Graves' hyperthyroidism and ophthalmopathy.

This receptor was taken from a woman between 18 and 29 years old with Graves disease. The rearrangement links TRBV20-1 to TRBJ2-1, with TRBD2 matching over 8 bases. Sequencing used peripheral blood mononuclear cells (PBMCs), obtained at new diagnosis, from a patient treated with antithyroid drugs. The CDR3 reads CSATRPGRVIYNEQFF. The CDR3 DNA follows: TGCAGTGCCACCCGCCCCGGGAGGGTAATTTACAATGAGCAGTTCTTC.